This T cell receptor beta chain was sequenced during a study of shared clonotypes between healthy human individuals. The ends lost 0 bases at V and 4 bases at J; junction bases unmatched: 7. The CDR3 is 16 residues long. Per the germline V gene, CDR1 is SGDLS and CDR2 is YYNGEE. Libraries were prepared by immunoSEQ multiplex PCR; TCRdb keeps only in-frame clonotypes and omits some of them. Here the sample spans approximately 2,000,000 clones, about 90% being singletons. The source material was naive CD4+ T cells from PBMCs. The subset denotes: CD45RA+ positively selected. This chain joins TRBV9 and TRBJ2-5, with 9 bases fitting TRBD2. The receptor's source is a man aged 18-30 years in good health. Some clones in this sample may be carry-over from other donors' samples. The CDR3 nucleotides read TGTGCCAGCAGCGTAGCCCCTAGCGGGGTGGGAGAGACCCAGTACTTC. Its translation: CASSVAPSGVGETQYF.